Shown below are 27 T cell receptor beta chains from a single sample sequenced in a study of shared clonotypes between healthy human individuals. Sequencing was performed with immunoSEQ multiplex PCR; in TCRdb, only in-frame clones are kept and a portion is missing. The table shows 2 million to 2.5 million clones, with 93% occurring only once. Material for sequencing was naive CD4+ T cells from PBMCs. Noted subset: CD45RA+ positively selected. The receptors here all came from a man aged 18-30 years in good health. Some clones in this sample may be carry-over from other donors' samples.

The rearrangement links TRBV29-1 to TRBJ2-1; D might be TRBD2 (6 bases). This CDR3 region has 12 residues. CDR1 and CDR2 from the germline V gene are SQVTM and ANQGSEA. V shed 6 bases and J shed 5 bases, with 11 bases lying between them. CDR3: CSVGTLNNEQFF. The CDR3 nucleotides read TGCAGCGTCGGGACTCTCAACAATGAGCAGTTCTTC.

This clone came up once. V usage is TRBV27 and J usage is TRBJ2-5, with 10 positions matching TRBD1. Germline CDR1 MNHEY, CDR2 SMNVEV (reference sequence). The CDR3 is made up of 16 amino acids. Unmatched junction bases numbered 12, after V lost 6 bases and J lost 5 bases. The DNA for the CDR3 is TGTGCCAGCAGACCGGGACAGGGGACAAAGTTCGAGACCCAGTACTTC. Its translation is CASRPGQGTKFETQYF.

The chain combines TRBV30 with TRBJ2-1, with 9 positions matching TRBD2. The CDR3 contains 13 residues. CDR1 is GTSNPN, CDR2 SVGIG, per germline (reference sequence). CDR3 loop: CAHSGSSYNEQFF. In DNA, the CDR3 is TGTGCTCATAGCGGGAGTTCCTACAATGAGCAGTTCTTC.

The V and J genes are TRBV6-5 and TRBJ2-5; D is unresolved. Germline loops: CDR1 MNHEY, CDR2 SVGAGI. The V gene lost 2 bases and the J gene lost 4 bases, with 11 bases spanning the gap. The CDR3 is 14 amino acids. DNA for the CDR3: TGTGCCAGCAGTTACAATGGGCGGATAGAGACCCAGTACTTC. As protein: CASSYNGRIETQYF.

The rearrangement links TRBV7-2 to TRBJ1-5; a possible D gene is TRBD1 (6 bases). V was shortened by 5 bases and J by 1 base, with 12 bases between the two germline ends. This CDR3 spans 15 amino acids. Per the germline V gene, CDR1 is SGHTA and CDR2 is FQGNSA. CDR3 sequence reads: CASSISGASNQPQHF. For the CDR3, the DNA is TGTGCCAGCAGCATATCAGGGGCGAGCAATCAGCCCCAGCATTTT.

This clone was detected only once. The chain carries TRBV5-1 and TRBJ1-1; 7 positions match TRBD1. The CDR3 is made up of 17 amino acids. After removal of 5 bases from V and 2 bases from J, the junction contained 15 bases not matched to a gene. Looked up from germline, CDR1 is SGHRS and CDR2 is YFSETQ. The CDR3 protein is CASSLPVTTGQNTEAFF. The DNA for the CDR3 is TGCGCCAGCAGTCTTCCGGTAACGACAGGGCAAAACACTGAAGCTTTCTTT.

This sequence joins TRBV18 and TRBJ2-7, with D perhaps matching TRBD2 (5 bases). CDR3 length: 14 residues. The V end lost 2 bases, the J end lost 2 bases, and 10 bases lay between the germline ends. Germline CDR1 reads KGHSH; CDR2 reads LQKENI. CDR3: CASSPSGSTYEQYF. For the CDR3, the DNA is TGTGCCAGCTCACCAAGCGGTTCTACCTACGAGCAGTACTTC.

A few counts support this clone. This chain connects TRBV19 to TRBJ1-1; D is uncertain. CDR1 and CDR2 (germline): LNHDA, SQIVND (reference sequence). V was shortened by 6 bases and J by 0 bases, with 17 bases between the two germline ends. This CDR3 comprises 16 residues. The DNA of the CDR3 is TGTGCCAGTAGAAGCCGGGTTTCTCCACTGAACACTGAAGCTTTCTTT. It translates to CASRSRVSPLNTEAFF.

The chain links TRBV27 to TRBJ2-7, with D unclear. In germline, CDR1 is MNHEY, CDR2 SMNVEV (reference sequence). The CDR3 sequence is 13 residues long. Deletions cut 5 bases from V and 0 bases from J, with 8 bases between. CDR3 protein: CASSPSLSYEQYF. The CDR3, as DNA: TGTGCCAGCAGTCCGTCCCTCTCCTACGAGCAGTACTTC.

Regarding this clone: No DNA is shown, since the ends of the CDR3 on it are uncertain; the CDR3 is the one TCRdb lists. The chain links TRBV9 to TRBJ1-1; the table's D call, TRBD1, has no DNA check behind it. The germline CDR1 and CDR2 sequences are SGDLS and YYNGEE. The CDR3 is 14 amino acids in total, end residues counted. This chain's CDR3 is CASSGGTVAVGTFF.

The chain carries TRBV13 and TRBJ2-5; D possibly corresponds to TRBD1 (6 bases). Germline CDR1 is PRHDT and CDR2 is FYEKMQ (reference sequence). CDR3 length: 14 residues. V gave up 4 bases and J gave up 1 base, with 10 bases separating them. CDR3 sequence reads: CASSSTDSQETQYF. In nucleotides, the CDR3 is TGTGCCAGCAGCTCAACGGACAGCCAAGAGACCCAGTACTTC.

The rearrangement joins TRBV7-2 to TRBJ1-2; D possibly corresponds to TRBD1 (5 bases). This CDR3 is built from 13 residues. Germline V gives CDR1 SGHTA, CDR2 FQGNSA. Between the trimmed V and J ends, which lost 2 bases and 7 bases, there was a span of 11 bases. CDR3 sequence (DNA): TGTGCCAGCAGCTTACCAGGGTCTGGTGGCTACACCTTC. Protein product: CASSLPGSGGYTF.

In regard to this clone: Other DNA sequences in the same sample also yield this CDR3. This sequence joins TRBV5-1 and TRBJ1-1; a weak D match, TRBD1 (5 bases). Germline lookup yields CDR1 SGHRS and CDR2 YFSETQ. The CDR3 sequence is 13 residues long. Trimming took off 6 bases at V and 0 bases at J, with 9 bases between the two ends. The CDR3 region is CASNGGMNTEAFF. CDR3 DNA sequence: TGCGCCAGCAATGGGGGAATGAACACTGAAGCTTTCTTT.

The chain uses TRBV6-5 and TRBJ2-5; perhaps D is TRBD1 or TRBD2 (6 bases each). The last part of the DNA fits TRBJ2-7 better; the J call may be wrong. The CDR3 is 15 amino acids. Per germline, CDR1 MNHEY and CDR2 SVGAGI. CDR3 region: CASSYSGGTTYEQYF. CDR3 bases: TGTGCCAGCAGTTACTCCGGCGGGACAACCTACGAGCAGTACTTC.

V usage is TRBV4-1 and J usage is TRBJ2-6; D is uncertain. This CDR3 has 18 residues. Germline lookup yields CDR1 MGHRA and CDR2 YSYEKL. Trimming took off 0 bases at V and 0 bases at J, with 12 bases between the two ends. The CDR3 DNA follows: TGCGCCAGCAGCCAAGAGCCAGCTACGACCTCTGGGGCCAACGTCCTGACTTTC. Its protein product is CASSQEPATTSGANVLTF.

CDR3 in amino acids: CASTSQLRQNTEAFF. The CDR3 region has the DNA TGTGCCAGCACCTCTCAACTCCGACAGAACACTGAAGCTTTCTTT. This chain joins TRBV27 and TRBJ1-1; D call uncertain. The V and J ends lost 7 bases and 1 base respectively, with 16 bases between them. The V gene's germline CDR1 is MNHEY and CDR2 SMNVEV (reference sequence). This CDR3 comprises 15 residues.

The table lists this clone with a few counts. The chain links TRBV5-1 to TRBJ1-1, with 8 bases lining up with TRBD1. With V trimmed by 3 bases and J by 2 bases, 9 bases remained unmatched. The CDR3 totals 16 residues. Germline CDR1 and CDR2: SGHRS and YFSETQ. The CDR3 loop reads CASSSFWTGLNTEAFF. CDR3 nucleotide sequence: TGCGCCAGCAGCTCGTTTTGGACAGGGCTAAACACTGAAGCTTTCTTT.

Regarding this clone: Other DNA variants within this sample encode the same CDR3. The rearrangement uses TRBV29-1 and TRBJ1-1; D remains unclear. CDR1 is SQVTM, CDR2 ANQGSEA, per germline. This CDR3 has 13 residues. Deletions cut 2 bases from V and 0 bases from J, with 7 bases between. The CDR3: CSVERAVNTEAFF. The CDR3 region has the DNA TGCAGCGTTGAAAGGGCGGTGAACACTGAAGCTTTCTTT.

The rearrangement joins TRBV28 to TRBJ2-3, with 13 bases lining up with TRBD2. Germline V lookup: CDR1 MDHEN, CDR2 SYDVKM. The J segment lost 0 bases and the V segment lost 0 bases, leaving 9 bases of the junction unmatched. The CDR3 is 20 residues long. DNA for the CDR3: TGTGCCAGCAGTTTATGGACTAGCGGGAGGACCACTATAAGCACAGATACGCAGTATTTT. Its translation: CASSLWTSGRTTISTDTQYF.

On this clone itself: The same CDR3 arises from other DNA sequences in this sample as well. This rearrangement joins TRBV7-2 to TRBJ2-7; D is uncertain. The CDR3 is made up of 11 amino acids. Trimming cost V 5 bases and J 3 bases, with 5 bases left between them. CDR1 is SGHTA, CDR2 FQGNSA, per germline. The CDR3 DNA reads as TGTGCCAGCAGCCTGGACTACGAGCAGTACTTC. Translated: CASSLDYEQYF.

To note about this clone: No conserved phenylalanine or tryptophan is present at the end of the CDR3, so a read error is the likely explanation. This chain links TRBV7-2 with TRBJ1-2; 7 nucleotides agree with TRBD1. J lost 6 bases, V lost 5 bases, and 6 bases had no gene match. Germline CDR1 SGHTA, CDR2 FQGNSA. This CDR3 contains 13 residues. In DNA, the CDR3 is TGTGCCAGCAGCCCCCAGACAGGGCATGGCTACACCCTC. Protein sequence: CASSPQTGHGYTL.

The rearrangement uses TRBV6-6 and TRBJ2-7; D is possibly TRBD2 (5 bases). The germline V gene encodes CDR1 MNHNY and CDR2 SVGAGI (reference sequence). This CDR3 is 15 amino acids long. V lost 4 bases and J lost 0, with 13 bases in between. The CDR3 reads CASSLKETSSYEQYF. As DNA, the CDR3 is TGTGCCAGCAGTTTAAAGGAAACTAGCTCCTACGAGCAGTACTTC.

The chain joins TRBV28 to TRBJ1-1; 9 bases line up with TRBD1. This CDR3 contains 15 residues. Trimming at V came to 6 bases and at J to 5 bases, leaving 10 bases not matched to a gene. The germline V gene encodes CDR1 MDHEN and CDR2 SYDVKM. CDR3 in amino acids: CASRHPGQGGTEAFF. In nucleotides, the CDR3 is TGTGCCAGCAGGCATCCGGGACAGGGAGGTACTGAAGCTTTCTTT. Full variable domain (rest looked up from reference TRBV28 and TRBJ1-1): DVKVTQSSRYLVKRTGEKVFLECVQDMDHENMFWYRQDPGLGLRLIYFSYDVKMKEKGDIPEGYSVSREKKERFSLILESASTNQTSMYLCASRHPGQGGTEAFFGQGTRLTVV.

The chain couples TRBV13 to TRBJ2-1, with TRBD2 matching 8 bases. With 4 bases clipped from V and 7 bases from J, the junction kept 12 bases outside the gene matches. The CDR3 is made up of 16 amino acids. Germline CDR1 reads PRHDT; CDR2 reads FYEKMQ (reference sequence). The CDR3 sequence: CASSSLLAAPRNEQFF. In DNA, the CDR3 is TGTGCCAGCAGCTCTCTACTAGCGGCGCCCCGGAATGAGCAGTTCTTC.

The chain employs TRBV30 and TRBJ2-2; possible D gene TRBD2, 6 bases. Germline V gene data show CDR1 as GTSNPN and CDR2 as SVGIG (reference sequence). V lost 5 bases and J 5 bases, leaving 15 bases between the germline ends. The CDR3 sequence is 14 residues long. As DNA, the CDR3 is TGTGCCTGGCGAAGCGGGTCCACGACCGGGGAGCTGTTTTTT. Translating it yields CAWRSGSTTGELFF.

The rearrangement uses TRBV2 and TRBJ1-2; 7 nucleotides agree with TRBD1. The CDR3 consists of 14 residues. J was trimmed by 4 bases and V by 5 bases; bases with no gene match: 7. Germline V gene lookup returns CDR1 SNHLY and CDR2 FYNNEI. The CDR3 loop is CASSTGQTTYGYTF. CDR3 nucleotides: TGTGCCAGCAGTACGGGACAGACGACCTATGGCTACACCTTC.

This clone was seen once. V gene TRBV2 combines with J gene TRBJ2-7; D unclear. CDR3 length equals 16 residues. Germline-derived CDR1 and CDR2 are SNHLY and FYNNEI. Trimming removed 7 bases at V and 0 bases at J, with 19 bases between. This chain's CDR3 is CASTQAHRANSYEQYF. Written as DNA, the CDR3 is TGTGCCAGCACCCAAGCTCATCGGGCGAACTCCTACGAGCAGTACTTC. Supplemented by reference TRBV2 and TRBJ2-7, the full variable domain reads EPEVTQTPSHQVTQMGQEVILRCVPISNHLYFYWYRQILGQKVEFLVSFYNNEISEKSEIFDDQFSVERPDGSNFTLKIRSTKLEDSAMYFCASTQAHRANSYEQYFGPGTRLTVT.